This T cell receptor beta chain is drawn from a study of PD-L1 blockade in urothelial cancer. Study-wide context: The patients first took atezolizumab in the mid-2010s, receiving 1,200 mg intravenously every 3 weeks. Once treatment had started, blood was analyzed at 3 weeks (second dose) and again at 6 weeks.

J was trimmed by 6 bases and V by 5 bases; bases with no gene match: 7. The CDR3 loop spans 14 amino acids. CDR1 and CDR2 from the germline V gene are LNHDA and SQIVND (reference sequence). Repertoires were generated with immunoSEQ multiplex PCR, while TCRdb's copy carries only in-frame clones and drops some. The profile shows 45,000 to 60,000 clones, approximately 90% of them singletons. Regarding time point: peripheral blood 6 weeks after treatment start. Patients' urothelial carcinoma was locally advanced or metastatic. The sequencing here drew on PBMCs, taken around atezolizumab (anti-PD-L1) treatment. The rearrangement uses TRBV19 and TRBJ2-1; TRBD2 aligns across 7 bases. This sequence was found in a man in his sixties with urothelial cancer. CDR3 DNA: TGTGCCAGTAGTGGCTCTAGCGGCATCAATGAGCAGTTCTTC. It translates to CASSGSSGINEQFF.